This TCR beta chain was recorded in a study of T-cell memory formation after mild COVID-19. This clonotype was observed a few times. Its antigen is currently unknown. General study findings and limits: Clones that got smaller from day 15 to 85 had even CD4/CD8, while clones growing later tipped toward CD4+. Some clones that responded turned up in pre-infection memory, which suggests that cross-reactive memory joined in.

TCRdb recomputed calls from the 5' RACE reads with MiXCR, one row per CDR3 protein. The sample has 180,000 or so distinct CDR3 sequences, around 16% seen once. The CDR3 consists of 13 residues. Trimming stripped 4 bases from V and 3 bases from J, with 12 bases between. CDR1 is GTSNPN, CDR2 SVGIG, per germline (reference sequence). Sequenced: PBMCs or a T cell subset sorted from them (not recorded which). V usage is TRBV30 and J usage is TRBJ1-1, with D perhaps TRBD1 (5 bases). This TCR came from an adult woman who had mild COVID-19 (a few samples of this study predate the infection). Cell type and time point are not known. The CDR3 loop is CAWTEGPYTEAFF. Here the CDR3 DNA reads TGTGCCTGGACCGAGGGGCCCTACACTGAAGCTTTCTTT.